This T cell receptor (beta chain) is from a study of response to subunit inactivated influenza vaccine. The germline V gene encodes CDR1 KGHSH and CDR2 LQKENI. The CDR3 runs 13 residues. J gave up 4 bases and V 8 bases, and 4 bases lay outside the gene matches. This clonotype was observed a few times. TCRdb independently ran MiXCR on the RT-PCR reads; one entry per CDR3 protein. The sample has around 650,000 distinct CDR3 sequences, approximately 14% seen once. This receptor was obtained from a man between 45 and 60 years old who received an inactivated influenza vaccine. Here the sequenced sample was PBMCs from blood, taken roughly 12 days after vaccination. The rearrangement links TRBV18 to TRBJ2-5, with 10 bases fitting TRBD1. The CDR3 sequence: CASAGTGAETQYF. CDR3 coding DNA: TGTGCCAGCGCCGGGACAGGGGCAGAGACCCAGTACTTC. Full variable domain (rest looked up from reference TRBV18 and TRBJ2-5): NAGVMQNPRHLVRRRGQEARLRCSPMKGHSHVYWYRQLPEEGLKFMVYLQKENIIDESGMPKERFSAEFPKEGPSILRIQQVVRGDSAAYFCASAGTGAETQYFGPGTRLLVL.